This entry describes one T cell receptor (beta chain). Its cognate antigen has yet to be identified. Base-call qualities are not available, and no considerably larger clone is one nucleotide away. This entry comes from a study of cytomegalovirus exposure and HLA in healthy donors (dated by TCRdb to the late 2010s). The study in broad terms: An earlier analysis of around 600 of the donors reported more than 250 Gb of sequence data and 117 million unique TCR beta sequences from approximately 180 million T cells. About 320 gigabases of sequencing data and approximately 93 million unique TCR sequences were included in an early release covering about 700 HLA-typed donors. Of the 300 to 450 genotyped donors, 65% to 90% fell in the genetic ancestry cluster associated with self-reported Caucasian donors. The aim of the study was to test whether cataloging public T cell receptors could identify signatures of past pathogen exposure. The study profiled the T cell repertoires of under 700 subjects by immunosequencing and related them to cytomegalovirus serostatus. In addition to the first cohort of 500 to 850 subjects, a separate validation cohort of 100 to 150 different subjects was used. To predict cytomegalovirus infection status, the study brought together high-throughput TCR immunosequencing, statistical association of individual TCRs with disease status, and machine learning. A later analysis re-examined previously published TCR beta repertoires from hundreds of donors and added high-resolution HLA genotyping to investigate patterns of TCR occurrence. In the later analysis, no new phenotypic data were used to find candidate immune exposures; instead, reliance was placed on TCR beta sequences and their occurrence across donors. An earlier analysis of 587 of the donors used high-throughput TCR beta sequencing to judge whether each TCR beta V gene segment behaved as functional or pseudogenic. Donor age, sex, ethnicity and CMV serostatus were collected together with the repertoire data. A later genetic analysis used genome-wide SNP genotypes for about three fifths of the 666 donors, treating that subset as a discovery cohort. All discovery cohort repertoires had been generated using a single sequencing platform. HLA typing covered class I and class II loci at four-digit resolution. The number of donors typed differed by locus, with about 629-630 for A, B, C, DRB1 and DQB1, more than 500 for DQA1, 606 for DPA1, and 400 to 490 for DPB1. Four or five DR-DQ haplotypes were treated as single units for association and clustering because of strong linkage in the cohort. Among around 400 genotyped donors of the cohort, an average of about 240,000 unique TCR beta nucleotide sequences were sequenced per donor, roughly 20% of them non-productive. Beyond this particular receptor, the publication reports: According to a later analysis, parvovirus B19, influenza, CMV and Epstein-Barr virus appeared linked to several top co-occurrence clusters. Compared with equally common non-associated chains, HLA-associated TCR beta chains in a later analysis were more clonally expanded and had lower generation probabilities. In both the original and validation cohorts, the classifier was reported to diagnose cytomegalovirus status with high specificity and sensitivity. The sequencing pipeline was judged likely to have produced a cluster of highly shared sequence variants as a technical artifact. Correlated functional status among segregating V segments might be attributable to linkage disequilibrium, but an unknown experimental factor could not be ruled out. It was suggested by the authors that the approach could potentially be generalized to other disease states and immunological phenotypes. In this cohort, only TCR beta chains were sequenced, and detectable features were limited by the absence of alpha or paired-chain data. An association between a missense DCLRE1C variant and V-gene and J-gene trimming of TCR beta chains was found in a later genetic analysis and replicated in an independent cohort. A further reported finding was that TCR beta sequences accurately predicted the HLA-A and HLA-B alleles for most subjects in the first cohort. The study listed 150 to 200 TCR beta chains as associated with cytomegalovirus. An earlier analysis of several hundred of the donors showed that most TCR beta V segments appeared in productive rearrangements either about 87% or about 30% of the time, which broadly matched IMGT annotations. In a later analysis, the rate of TCR association differed among HLA loci, with DRB1 alleles having the most associated TCRs and HLA-C alleles having the fewest. When HLA alleles, especially DR and DQ, strongly co-occurred, attributing TCR associations to individual alleles was difficult. In a later analysis, most CMV-associated TCR beta chains were found to appear HLA-restricted, with HLA associations seemingly driven largely by CMV exposure. In vitro tests confirmed that a few of the cytomegalovirus-associated TCR beta chains recognize cytomegalovirus antigens. A later analysis associated 16,951 TCR beta sequences with specific HLA alleles at a false discovery rate of 0.05. Because HLA typing was missing for some donors at each locus, association tests included only the typed subset. Some IMGT-functional V segments, including TRBV6-2 and TRBV6-3, could not be distinguished by the 87-base-pair reads and were therefore excluded. While some public TCRs were present in many individuals, most TCR sequences turned up only very rarely across donors. According to a later genetic analysis, donors in an Asian-associated ancestry cluster had fewer N-insertions in productive TCRs than the approximately 630-donor mean. The only immune exposure information available for the cohort was CMV serostatus. Sequencing depth was assumed to be roughly uniform across donors in the presence/absence analyses, though that assumption may not hold. Because counts were too low, seventeen rarely observed V segments, including chromosome 9 orphons, were left out of the earlier analysis of about 500 of the donors.

The cohort comprised around 690 healthy bone marrow donors. Cohort members were all nominally healthy when sampled, although unrecorded immune exposures were likely present. The donor was CMV seropositive and belonged to the group of a few hundred seropositive cohort members. A peripheral blood sample was collected from each donor, and TCR beta sequencing was performed on peripheral blood mononuclear cells. The Qiagen DNeasy Blood Extraction Kit was used to extract genomic DNA from the blood cell samples. Receptor libraries were prepared by the immunoSEQ multiplex PCR assay. A mixture of 60 forward primers for TCR Vbeta segments and 13 reverse primers for TCR Jbeta segments was used in the multiplex PCR. A multiplex PCR assay on genomic DNA amplified the CDR3 region of rearranged TCR beta genes. The Illumina HiSeq System was used to sequence the amplified TCR beta libraries as 87-base-pair reads. The authors' analysis ran thus. In a later analysis, 77 million or so unique TCR beta chains were counted across the approximately 620 repertoires, and roughly 11 million of these chains were shared by at least two donors. To remove PCR and sequencing errors, raw reads were error-corrected and collapsed into unique sequences using a nearest-neighbor algorithm that merged closely related sequences. V, D and J gene segments were assigned by aligning CDR3 sequences to IMGT reference sequences. Each retained sequence needed at least a six-nucleotide match to both a V gene segment and a J gene segment. A rearrangement counted as productive if the CDR3 had no stop codons and remained in frame with V and J, and every other rearrangement counted as non-productive. Following IMGT convention, CDR3 was defined as the stretch from the second conserved V-encoded cysteine up to the conserved J-encoded phenylalanine. In an earlier analysis of just under 600 of the donors, sequences lacking an unambiguous match to a single V gene segment were excluded. In an earlier analysis of a few hundred of the donors, a V segment was called functional when productive rearrangements were above 56.7%, and segregating when the standard deviation between donors exceeded 5%. A statistical classification framework was built for diagnosing cytomegalovirus status from the catalog of TCR beta chain sequences. V and J gene assignment, in a later analysis, came from comparing TCR nucleotide sequences with IMGT/GENE-DB human TR gene sequences. A later analysis assigned CDR3 sequences and most-parsimonious VDJ recombination scenarios with the TCRdist pipeline. In a later analysis, each TCR beta chain was defined by its CDR3 amino acid sequence together with its V-gene family, and reads without a unique V-gene family were excluded. As a way to deal with suspected cross-contamination and a sequencing artifact, a later analysis dropped more than 500 nucleotide sequences that were highly shared and had low generation probability. In a later analysis, a clonal expansion index for each public chain was calculated from normalized within-repertoire ranks of inferred template counts. In a later analysis, generation probabilities were computed with a VDJ recombination model fitted to out-of-frame rearrangements, and the resulting probabilities were checked against IGoR. In a later analysis, TCR-TCR, TCR-HLA and TCR-CMV co-occurrence was scored with hypergeometric tests, and a repertoire-size bias correction was applied to TCR pairs. In a later analysis, false discovery rates were estimated by permuting HLA or CMV assignments 20 times. A later analysis grouped co-occurring TCRs with DBSCAN, adding TCRdist sequence similarity when clustering within HLA-allele-positive subsets. Repertoires with fewer than 30,000 or more than 120,000 public chains, plus five repertoires with anomalous nucleotide sharing, were excluded from co-occurrence clustering. TCRdb re-hosts the immuneACCESS table, in-frame sequences only. Its copies lack some clones; in the studies checked, an unresolved V gene accounts for under half of them, and the cause for the rest is not known. From that table come the V and J calls and clone size; the DNA was used to work out D and trimming. Present in this sample are 100,000 to 150,000 clones, 77% of which were seen just once. The ten top clones hold 9.5% to 15% of the sample.

From the germline V gene (reference sequence), CDR1 is MNHNY and CDR2 is SVGAGI. The CDR3 goes from the cysteine to the phenylalanine over 15 residues. Just the 45-base CDR3 DNA is kept, in frame starting at base 1. After removal of 6 bases from V and 4 bases from J, the junction retains 10 bases not matched to a gene. The rearrangement joined TRBV6-6 to TRBJ1-2; 8 of the junction bases match TRBD1. Sequenced material: PBMCs. The clonotype originates from a woman in her forties in good health and CMV-seropositive. CDR3 sequence: CASRPDRGPSYGYTF. The nucleotide sequence reads as follows: TGTGCCAGCAGACCCGACAGGGGTCCCTCCTATGGCTACACCTTC.